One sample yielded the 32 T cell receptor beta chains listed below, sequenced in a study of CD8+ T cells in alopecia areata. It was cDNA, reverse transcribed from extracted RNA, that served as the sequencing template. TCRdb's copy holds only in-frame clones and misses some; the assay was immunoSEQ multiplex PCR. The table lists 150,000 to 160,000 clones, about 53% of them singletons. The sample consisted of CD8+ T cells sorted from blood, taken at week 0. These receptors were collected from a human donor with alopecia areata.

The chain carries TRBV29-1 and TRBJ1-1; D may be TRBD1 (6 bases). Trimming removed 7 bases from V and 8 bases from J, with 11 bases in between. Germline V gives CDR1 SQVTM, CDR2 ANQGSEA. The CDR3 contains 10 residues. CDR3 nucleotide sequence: TGCAGCGCCCTGGACAGCGAAGCTTTCTTT. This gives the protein CSALDSEAFF.

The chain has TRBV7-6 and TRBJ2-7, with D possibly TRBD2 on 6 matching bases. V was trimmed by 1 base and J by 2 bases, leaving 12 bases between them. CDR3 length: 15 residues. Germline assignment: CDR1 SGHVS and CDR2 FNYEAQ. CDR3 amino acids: CASSLGGGETYEQYF. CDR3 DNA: TGTGCCAGCAGCTTAGGAGGAGGGGAGACCTACGAGCAGTACTTC.

The CDR3 region has the DNA TGTGCCACCAGCAGAGACCCTCGTGGGGCCAACGTCCTGACTTTC. Encoded protein: CATSRDPRGANVLTF. This chain uses TRBV15 with TRBJ2-6; D gene unclear. V dropped 0 bases and J dropped 3 bases, with 6 bases sitting between them. The CDR3 spans 15 residues. The germline CDR1 and CDR2 sequences are LNHNV and YYDKDF (reference sequence).

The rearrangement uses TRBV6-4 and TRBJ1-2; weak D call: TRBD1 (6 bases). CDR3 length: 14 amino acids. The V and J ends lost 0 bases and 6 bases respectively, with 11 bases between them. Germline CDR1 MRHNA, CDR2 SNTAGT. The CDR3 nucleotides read TGTGCCAGCAGTGACTCCGGGGGGCAGGATGGCTACACCTTC. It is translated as CASSDSGGQDGYTF.

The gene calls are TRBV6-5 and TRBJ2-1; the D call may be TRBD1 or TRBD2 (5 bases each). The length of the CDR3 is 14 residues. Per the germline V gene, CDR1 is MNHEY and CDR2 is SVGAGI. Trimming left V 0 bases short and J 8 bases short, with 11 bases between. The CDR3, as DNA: TGTGCCAGCAGTTACTCGTCTCGGGGCGATGAGCAGTTCTTC. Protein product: CASSYSSRGDEQFF.

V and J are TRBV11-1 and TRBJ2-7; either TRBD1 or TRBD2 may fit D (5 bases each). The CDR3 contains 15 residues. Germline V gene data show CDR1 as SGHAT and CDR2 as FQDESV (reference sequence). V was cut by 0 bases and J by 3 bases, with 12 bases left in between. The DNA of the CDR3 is TGTGCCAGCAGCTTAGCGAGGGGTGGAAACTACGAGCAGTACTTC. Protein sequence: CASSLARGGNYEQYF.

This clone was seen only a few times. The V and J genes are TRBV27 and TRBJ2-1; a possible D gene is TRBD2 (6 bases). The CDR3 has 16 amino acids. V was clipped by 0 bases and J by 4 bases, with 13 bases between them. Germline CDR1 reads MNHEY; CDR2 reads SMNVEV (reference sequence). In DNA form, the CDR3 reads TGTGCCAGCAGTTTATCGCGGGGCGAGGGTTACAATGAGCAGTTCTTC. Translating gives CASSLSRGEGYNEQFF.

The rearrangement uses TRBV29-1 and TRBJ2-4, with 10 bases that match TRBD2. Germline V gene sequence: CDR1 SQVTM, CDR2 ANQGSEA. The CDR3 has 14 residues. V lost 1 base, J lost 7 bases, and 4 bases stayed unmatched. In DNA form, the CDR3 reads TGCAGCGTTGAAGTAAGCGGGGGGGCCAACATTCAGTACTTC. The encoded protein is CSVEVSGGANIQYF.

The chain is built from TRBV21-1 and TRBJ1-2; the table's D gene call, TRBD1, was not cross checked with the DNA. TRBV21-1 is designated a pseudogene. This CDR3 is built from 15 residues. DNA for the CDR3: TGTGCCAGCAGCAGGCAGGAGGGGGCGTCGCGTGGCTACACCTTC. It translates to CASSRQEGASRGYTF.

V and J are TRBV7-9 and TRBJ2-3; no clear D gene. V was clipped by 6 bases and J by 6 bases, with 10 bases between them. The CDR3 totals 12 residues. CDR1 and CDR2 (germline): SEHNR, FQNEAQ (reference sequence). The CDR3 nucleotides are TGTGCCAGCAGAGACGCAAGGGATACGCAGTATTTT. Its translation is CASRDARDTQYF.

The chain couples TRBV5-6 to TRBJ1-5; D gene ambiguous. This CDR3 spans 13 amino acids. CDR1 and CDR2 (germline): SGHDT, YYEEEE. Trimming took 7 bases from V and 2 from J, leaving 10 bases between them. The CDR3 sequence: CASGLGGNQPQHF. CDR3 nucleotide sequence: TGTGCCAGCGGTCTCGGGGGCAATCAGCCCCAGCATTTT. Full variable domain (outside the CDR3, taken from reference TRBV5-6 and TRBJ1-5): DAGVTQSPTHLIKTRGQQVTLRCSPKSGHDTVSWYQQALGQGPQFIFQYYEEEERQRGNFPDRFSGHQFPNYSSELNVNALLLGDSALYLCASGLGGNQPQHFGDGTRLSIL.

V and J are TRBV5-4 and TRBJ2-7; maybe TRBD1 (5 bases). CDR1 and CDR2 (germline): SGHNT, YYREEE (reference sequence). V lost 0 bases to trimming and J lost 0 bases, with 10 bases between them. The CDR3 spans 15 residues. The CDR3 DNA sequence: TGTGCCAGCAGCTTGGGTCAGGGCCCCTCCTACGAGCAGTACTTC. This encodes CASSLGQGPSYEQYF.

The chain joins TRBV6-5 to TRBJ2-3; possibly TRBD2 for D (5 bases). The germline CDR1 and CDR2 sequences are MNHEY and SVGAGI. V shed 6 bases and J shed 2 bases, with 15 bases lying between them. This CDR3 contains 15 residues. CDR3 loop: CASSPLSRATDTQYF. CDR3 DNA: TGTGCCAGCAGCCCTCTCTCGAGGGCCACAGATACGCAGTATTTT.

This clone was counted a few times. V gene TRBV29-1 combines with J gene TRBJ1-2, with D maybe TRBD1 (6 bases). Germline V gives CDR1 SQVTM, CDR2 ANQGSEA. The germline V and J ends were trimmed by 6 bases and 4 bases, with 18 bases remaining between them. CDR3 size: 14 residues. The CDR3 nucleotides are TGCAGCGTGGTCGATCCAGGGGACCTCTATGGCTACACCTTC. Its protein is CSVVDPGDLYGYTF.

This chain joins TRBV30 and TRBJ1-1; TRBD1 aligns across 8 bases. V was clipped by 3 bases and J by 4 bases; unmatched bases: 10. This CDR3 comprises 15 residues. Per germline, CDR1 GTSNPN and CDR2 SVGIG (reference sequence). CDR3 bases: TGTGCCTGGAGCCCCTCGGACAGGGAGATCACTGAAGCTTTCTTT. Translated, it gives CAWSPSDREITEAFF. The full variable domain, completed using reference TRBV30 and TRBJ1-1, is SQTIHQWPATLVQPVGSPLSLECTVEGTSNPNLYWYRQAAGRGLQLLFYSVGIGQISSEVPQNLSASRPQDRQFILSSKKLLLSDSGFYLCAWSPSDREITEAFFGQGTRLTVV.

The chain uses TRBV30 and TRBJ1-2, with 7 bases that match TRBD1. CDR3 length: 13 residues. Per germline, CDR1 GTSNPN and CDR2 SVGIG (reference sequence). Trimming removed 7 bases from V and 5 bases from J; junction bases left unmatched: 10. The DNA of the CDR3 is TGTGCCTTAATCAACCGGGACAGATATGGCTACACCTTC. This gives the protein CALINRDRYGYTF.

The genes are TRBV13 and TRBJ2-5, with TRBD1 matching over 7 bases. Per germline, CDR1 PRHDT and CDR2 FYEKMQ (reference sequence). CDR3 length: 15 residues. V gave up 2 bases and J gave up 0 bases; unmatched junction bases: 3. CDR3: CASSLTGEYQETQYF. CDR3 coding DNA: TGTGCCAGCAGCTTAACAGGGGAGTACCAAGAGACCCAGTACTTC.

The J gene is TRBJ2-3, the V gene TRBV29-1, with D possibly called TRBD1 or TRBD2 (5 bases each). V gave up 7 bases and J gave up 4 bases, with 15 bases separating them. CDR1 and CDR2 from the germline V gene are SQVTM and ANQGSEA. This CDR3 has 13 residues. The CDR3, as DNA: TGCAGCGGGGGACCAACAGGCCCAGATACGCAGTATTTT. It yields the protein CSGGPTGPDTQYF.

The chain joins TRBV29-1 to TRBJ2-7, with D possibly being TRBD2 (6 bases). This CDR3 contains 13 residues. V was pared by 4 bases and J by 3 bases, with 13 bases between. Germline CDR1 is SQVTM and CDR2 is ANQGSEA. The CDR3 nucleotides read TGCAGCGTTGCGGGACTTATCGGCTACGAGCAGTACTTC. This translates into CSVAGLIGYEQYF.

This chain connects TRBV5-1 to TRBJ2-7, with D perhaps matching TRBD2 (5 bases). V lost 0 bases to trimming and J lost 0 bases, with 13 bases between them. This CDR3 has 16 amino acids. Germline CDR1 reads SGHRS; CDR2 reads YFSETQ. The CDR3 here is CASSLGPGLASYEQYF. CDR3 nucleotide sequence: TGCGCCAGCAGCTTGGGACCGGGGTTGGCCTCCTACGAGCAGTACTTC.

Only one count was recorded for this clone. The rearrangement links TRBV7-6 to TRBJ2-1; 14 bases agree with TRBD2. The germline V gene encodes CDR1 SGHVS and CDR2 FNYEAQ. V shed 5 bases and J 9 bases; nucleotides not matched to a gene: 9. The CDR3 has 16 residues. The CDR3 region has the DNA TGTGCCAGCAGCAAAATGACTAGCGGGGGGGAAGGTGAGCAGTTCTTC. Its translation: CASSKMTSGGEGEQFF.

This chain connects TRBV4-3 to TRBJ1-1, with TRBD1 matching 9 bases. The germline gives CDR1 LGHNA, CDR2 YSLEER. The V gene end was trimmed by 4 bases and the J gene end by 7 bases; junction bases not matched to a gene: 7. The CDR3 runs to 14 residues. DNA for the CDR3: TGCGCCAGCAGCCGCGGGACAGGGCTTTATGAAGCTTTCTTT. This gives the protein CASSRGTGLYEAFF.

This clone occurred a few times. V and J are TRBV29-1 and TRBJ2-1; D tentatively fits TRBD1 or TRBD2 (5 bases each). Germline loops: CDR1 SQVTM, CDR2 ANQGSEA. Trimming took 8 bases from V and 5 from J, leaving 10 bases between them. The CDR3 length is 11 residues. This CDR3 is CSSGTNNEQFF. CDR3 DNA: TGCAGCTCCGGGACGAACAATGAGCAGTTCTTC.

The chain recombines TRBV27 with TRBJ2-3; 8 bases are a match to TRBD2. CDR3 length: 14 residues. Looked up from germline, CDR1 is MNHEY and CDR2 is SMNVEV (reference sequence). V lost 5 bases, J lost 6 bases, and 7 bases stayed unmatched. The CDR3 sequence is CASSPKRGRDTQYF. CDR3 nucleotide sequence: TGTGCCAGCAGTCCAAAGCGGGGGCGGGATACGCAGTATTTT.

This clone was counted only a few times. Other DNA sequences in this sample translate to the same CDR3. The CDR3 here is CASSDGDGYTF. The CDR3 region has the DNA TGTGCCAGCAGTGATGGGGACGGCTACACCTTC. The genes are TRBV2 and TRBJ1-2; the D gene is possibly TRBD1 (5 bases). The ends were cut back, 3 bases at V and 8 bases at J, with 7 bases in the middle. CDR1 and CDR2 (germline): SNHLY, FYNNEI. This CDR3 region has 11 residues.

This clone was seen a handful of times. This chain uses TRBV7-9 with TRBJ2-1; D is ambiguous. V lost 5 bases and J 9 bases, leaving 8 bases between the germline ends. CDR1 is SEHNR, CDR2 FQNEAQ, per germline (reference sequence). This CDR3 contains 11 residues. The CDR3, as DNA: TGTGCCAGCAGCCCACGTGTTGAGCAGTTCTTC. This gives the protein CASSPRVEQFF.

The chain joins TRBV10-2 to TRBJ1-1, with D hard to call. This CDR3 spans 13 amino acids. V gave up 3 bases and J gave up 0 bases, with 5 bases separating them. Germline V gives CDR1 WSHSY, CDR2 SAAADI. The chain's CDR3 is CASSDGMNTEAFF. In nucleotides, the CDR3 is TGCGCCAGCAGTGATGGGATGAACACTGAAGCTTTCTTT.

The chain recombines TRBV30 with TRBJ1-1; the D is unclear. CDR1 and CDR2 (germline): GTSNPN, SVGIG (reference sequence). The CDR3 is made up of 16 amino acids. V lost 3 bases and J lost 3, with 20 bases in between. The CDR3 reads CAWSPTDKGWHTEAFF. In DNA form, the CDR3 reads TGTGCCTGGAGCCCGACCGATAAAGGTTGGCACACTGAAGCTTTCTTT.

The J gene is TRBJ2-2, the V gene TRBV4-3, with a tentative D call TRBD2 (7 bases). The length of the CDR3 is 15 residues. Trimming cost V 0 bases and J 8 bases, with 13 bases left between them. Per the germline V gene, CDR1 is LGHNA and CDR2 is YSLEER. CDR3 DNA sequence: TGCGCCAGCAGCCAAGATGGGGGGGCATATGGGGAGCTGTTTTTT. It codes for CASSQDGGAYGELFF.

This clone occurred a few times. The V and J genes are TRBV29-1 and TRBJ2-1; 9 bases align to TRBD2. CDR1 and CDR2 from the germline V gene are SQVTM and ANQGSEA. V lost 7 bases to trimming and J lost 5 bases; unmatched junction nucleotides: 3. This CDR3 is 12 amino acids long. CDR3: CSGTSAHNEQFF. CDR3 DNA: TGCAGCGGGACTAGCGCTCACAATGAGCAGTTCTTC.

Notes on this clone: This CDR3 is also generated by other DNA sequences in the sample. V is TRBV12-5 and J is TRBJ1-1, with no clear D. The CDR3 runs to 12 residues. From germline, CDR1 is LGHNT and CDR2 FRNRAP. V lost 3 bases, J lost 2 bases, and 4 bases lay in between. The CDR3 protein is CASGLGNTEAFF. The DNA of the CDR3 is TGTGCTAGTGGTTTAGGCAACACTGAAGCTTTCTTT.

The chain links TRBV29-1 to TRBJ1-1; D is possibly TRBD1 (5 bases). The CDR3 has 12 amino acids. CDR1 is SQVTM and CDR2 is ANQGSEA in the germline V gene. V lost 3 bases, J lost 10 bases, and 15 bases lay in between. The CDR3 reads CSVDGTQEGAFF. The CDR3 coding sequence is TGCAGCGTTGATGGGACCCAAGAAGGAGCTTTCTTT.